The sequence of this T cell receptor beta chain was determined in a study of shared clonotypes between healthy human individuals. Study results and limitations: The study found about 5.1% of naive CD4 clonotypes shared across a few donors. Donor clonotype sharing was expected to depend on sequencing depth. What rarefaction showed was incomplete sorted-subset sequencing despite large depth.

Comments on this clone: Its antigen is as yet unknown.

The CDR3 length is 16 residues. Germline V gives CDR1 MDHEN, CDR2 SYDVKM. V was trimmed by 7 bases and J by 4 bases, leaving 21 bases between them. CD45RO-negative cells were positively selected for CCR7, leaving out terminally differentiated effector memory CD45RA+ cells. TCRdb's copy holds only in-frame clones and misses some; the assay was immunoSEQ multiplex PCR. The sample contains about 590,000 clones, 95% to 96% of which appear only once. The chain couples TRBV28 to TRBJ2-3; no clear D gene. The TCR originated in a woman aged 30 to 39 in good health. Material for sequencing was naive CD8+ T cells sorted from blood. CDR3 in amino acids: CASTPHLEMAADTQYF. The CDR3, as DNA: TGTGCCAGCACCCCTCACCTCGAGATGGCGGCAGATACGCAGTATTTT. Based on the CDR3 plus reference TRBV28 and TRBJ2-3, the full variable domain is DVKVTQSSRYLVKRTGEKVFLECVQDMDHENMFWYRQDPGLGLRLIYFSYDVKMKEKGDIPEGYSVSREKKERFSLILESASTNQTSMYLCASTPHLEMAADTQYFGPGTRLTVL.